This T cell receptor (beta chain) was sequenced during a study of cytomegalovirus exposure and HLA in healthy donors. Germline CDR1 SNHLY, CDR2 FYNNEI. This CDR3 comprises 13 residues. Deletions cut 1 base from V and 6 bases from J, with 6 bases between. Amplification used 60 Vbeta primers and 13 Jbeta primers. Here immunoSEQ multiplex PCR was the method, and the copy in TCRdb shows in-frame clones only, minus some. This sample has some 99,000 clones, with approximately 74% found just once. The sequenced material came from PBMCs. The chain has TRBV2 and TRBJ2-2, with D perhaps TRBD1 (5 bases). The clonotype was recovered from a male donor in good health and CMV-seronegative. Here the CDR3 reads CASSEVGAGELFF. In DNA form, the CDR3 reads TGTGCCAGCAGTGAAGTAGGGGCCGGGGAGCTGTTTTTT.